The rows below give T cell receptor beta chains drawn from one sample of a study of shared clonotypes between healthy human individuals. Measured with immunoSEQ multiplex PCR; TCRdb has only the in-frame clones, and not every one. The repertoire holds about half a million clones, with about 80% as singletons. The sequenced material came from PBMCs. These receptors were taken from a woman aged 35 to 49 in good health. Some clones in this sample may be carry-over from other donors' samples. CDR3s include the opening cysteine and the closing phenylalanine or tryptophan. The D gene is left open where the match is weak. Rows give clone size only sometimes, using once, few, many, or a class for an expanded clone.

d_gene: -
j_gene: TRBJ2-7
v_gene: TRBV7-2
abundance: -
CDR3nt: TGTGCCAGCAGCTTGGACAGAATCGCCAACGAGCAGTACTTC
CDR3aa: CASSLDRIANEQYF

d_gene: -
j_gene: TRBJ2-2
v_gene: TRBV19
abundance: -
CDR3nt: TGTGCCAGTAGTCCCGTTTGGTCTGGGGGTATGTTTTTT
CDR3aa: CASSPVWSGGMFF

d_gene: -
j_gene: TRBJ1-3
v_gene: TRBV7-8
abundance: -
CDR3nt: TGTGCCAGCAGCTTAGCGCAAGGAGTACAGAGAACCTCTGGAAACACCATATATTTT
CDR3aa: CASSLAQGVQRTSGNTIYF

d_gene: -
j_gene: TRBJ1-1
v_gene: TRBV28
abundance: once
CDR3nt: TGTGCCAGCAGTCCCACCAATATCAGAGCGGGAGCTTTCTTT
CDR3aa: CASSPTNIRAGAFF

d_gene: TRBD1
j_gene: TRBJ2-1
v_gene: TRBV27
abundance: once
CDR3nt: TGTGCCAGCAGTCCCGGCAGGGGGTACAGCTCCTACAATGAGCAGTTCTTC
CDR3aa: CASSPGRGYSSYNEQFF

d_gene: TRBD2
j_gene: TRBJ2-1
v_gene: TRBV7-3
abundance: -
CDR3nt: TGTGCCAGCAGCTCGAGGACTAGTAGAGATGAGCAGTTCTTC
CDR3aa: CASSSRTSRDEQFF

d_gene: -
j_gene: TRBJ1-2
v_gene: TRBV2
abundance: -
CDR3nt: TGTGCCAGCAGTGTGTTTGGCGGGGATGGCTATGGCTACACCTTC
CDR3aa: CASSVFGGDGYGYTF

d_gene: TRBD1
j_gene: TRBJ1-1
v_gene: TRBV5-5
abundance: -
CDR3nt: TGTGCCAGCAGTTCAACCGTCGGACAGGGGAACACTGAAGCTTTCTTT
CDR3aa: CASSSTVGQGNTEAFF

d_gene: TRBD2
j_gene: TRBJ2-3
v_gene: TRBV5-4
abundance: -
CDR3nt: TGTGCCAGCAGCCCCTCGGGAGGGAGGGACGATACGCAGTATTTT
CDR3aa: CASSPSGGRDDTQYF

d_gene: TRBD1
j_gene: TRBJ1-4
v_gene: TRBV2
abundance: -
CDR3nt: TGTGCCGGCCAACCAGGACAGGGCGGGGATCTGATTTTT
CDR3aa: CAGQPGQGGDLIF

d_gene: -
j_gene: TRBJ2-7
v_gene: TRBV14
abundance: -
CDR3nt: TGTGCCAGCAGCCAGGGCCCAGGATCGCGGTACTTC
CDR3aa: CASSQGPGSRYF

d_gene: -
j_gene: TRBJ2-3
v_gene: TRBV29-1
abundance: few
CDR3nt: TGCAGCGTTGAAGTTAGGTCAGGGAGAGATACGCAGTATTTT
CDR3aa: CSVEVRSGRDTQYF

d_gene: -
j_gene: TRBJ1-5
v_gene: TRBV19
abundance: -
CDR3nt: TGTGCCAGTAGACAGGGAGTTGGGTATCAGCCCCAGCATTTT
CDR3aa: CASRQGVGYQPQHF

d_gene: TRBD2
j_gene: TRBJ2-3
v_gene: TRBV9
abundance: -
CDR3nt: TGTGCCAGCAGCCACAGCGGTGCGGGGGGAGATACGCAGTATTTT
CDR3aa: CASSHSGAGGDTQYF

d_gene: TRBD2
j_gene: TRBJ2-5
v_gene: TRBV18
abundance: -
CDR3nt: TGTGCCAGCTCACCAGATCCAAGCGGGAGGGGTGAGACCCAGTACTTC
CDR3aa: CASSPDPSGRGETQYF

d_gene: TRBD2
j_gene: TRBJ2-7
v_gene: TRBV13
abundance: -
CDR3nt: TGTGCCAGCAGCTCGGGACTAGCGGGAGCTGAGCAGTACTTC
CDR3aa: CASSSGLAGAEQYF

d_gene: -
j_gene: TRBJ2-3
v_gene: TRBV10-1
abundance: -
CDR3nt: TGCGCCAGCTCACCAGATACGCAGTATTTT
CDR3aa: CASSPDTQYF

d_gene: -
j_gene: TRBJ1-3
v_gene: TRBV7-6
abundance: -
CDR3nt: TGTGCCAGCACCCCCCCGGGAGGAAACACCATATATTTT
CDR3aa: CASTPPGGNTIYF

d_gene: -
j_gene: TRBJ2-7
v_gene: TRBV5-1
abundance: few
CDR3nt: TGCGCCAGCAGCTTGGCCCGGGACGGCGAGCAGTACTTC
CDR3aa: CASSLARDGEQYF

d_gene: TRBD2
j_gene: TRBJ2-5
v_gene: TRBV5-1
abundance: -
CDR3nt: TGCGCCAGCAGCACCAGACTAGCGGGAGCGGAGACCCAGTACTTC
CDR3aa: CASSTRLAGAETQYF

d_gene: -
j_gene: TRBJ1-2
v_gene: TRBV7-2
abundance: -
CDR3nt: TGTGCCAGCAGCTTCGCCACGGTCTATGGCTACACCTTC
CDR3aa: CASSFATVYGYTF

d_gene: -
j_gene: TRBJ1-2
v_gene: TRBV19
abundance: -
CDR3nt: TGTGCCAGTAGTATCGGGACGGAAATTATACCTGGCTACACCTTC
CDR3aa: CASSIGTEIIPGYTF

d_gene: TRBD2
j_gene: TRBJ2-2
v_gene: TRBV5-5
abundance: -
CDR3nt: TGTGCCAGCAGCTTGGCGGGAGGAGGCACCGGGGAGCTGTTTTTT
CDR3aa: CASSLAGGGTGELFF

d_gene: TRBD1
j_gene: TRBJ1-2
v_gene: TRBV6-1
abundance: few
CDR3nt: TGTGCCAGCAGTGATAGAGGGGACAGGAATGGCTACACCTTC
CDR3aa: CASSDRGDRNGYTF

d_gene: -
j_gene: TRBJ2-7
v_gene: TRBV4-3
abundance: -
CDR3nt: TGCGCCAGCAGCCAATCAGGGGCAGCCGAGCAGTACTTC
CDR3aa: CASSQSGAAEQYF

d_gene: TRBD1
j_gene: TRBJ1-1
v_gene: TRBV29-1
abundance: -
CDR3nt: TGCAGCGTAACCGGGACAGGGGACACTGAAGCTTTCTTT
CDR3aa: CSVTGTGDTEAFF

d_gene: -
j_gene: TRBJ2-5
v_gene: TRBV11-2
abundance: -
CDR3nt: TGTGCCAGCAGCTCGCAAGTGGCGGGAAATTCGGAGACCCAGTACTTC
CDR3aa: CASSSQVAGNSETQYF

d_gene: -
j_gene: TRBJ2-3
v_gene: TRBV4-1
abundance: -
CDR3nt: TGCGCCAGCCAGCCCTCAGGAGGTCGGGATACGCAGTATTTT
CDR3aa: CASQPSGGRDTQYF

d_gene: -
j_gene: TRBJ2-1
v_gene: TRBV19
abundance: -
CDR3nt: TGTGCCAGTAGTATAGGAGTCAATGAGCAGTTCTTC
CDR3aa: CASSIGVNEQFF

d_gene: TRBD1
j_gene: TRBJ2-7
v_gene: TRBV18
abundance: -
CDR3nt: TGTGCCAGCTCACCCCGACAGGGGGCCTACGAGCAGTACTTC
CDR3aa: CASSPRQGAYEQYF

d_gene: -
j_gene: TRBJ2-7
v_gene: TRBV11-2
abundance: -
CDR3nt: TGTGCCAGCAGCGGAGAGAGGGGGGTGAACGAGCAGTACTTC
CDR3aa: CASSGERGVNEQYF

d_gene: -
j_gene: TRBJ2-7
v_gene: TRBV2
abundance: many
CDR3nt: TGTGCCAGCAGTGCGGGGGCTACCTACGAGCAGTACTTC
CDR3aa: CASSAGATYEQYF

d_gene: -
j_gene: TRBJ1-2
v_gene: TRBV18
abundance: -
CDR3nt: TGTGCCAGCTCACCAAGGGGGGGTAGAGATGGCTACACCTTC
CDR3aa: CASSPRGGRDGYTF

d_gene: -
j_gene: TRBJ2-5
v_gene: TRBV7-9
abundance: many
CDR3nt: TGTGCCAGCAGCCCGGGGGAGAGGGGAGAGACCCAGTACTTC
CDR3aa: CASSPGERGETQYF

d_gene: -
j_gene: TRBJ2-7
v_gene: TRBV28
abundance: -
CDR3nt: TGTGCCAGCAGTTTATCCCACGACTCCGAGCAGTACTTC
CDR3aa: CASSLSHDSEQYF

d_gene: -
j_gene: TRBJ1-5
v_gene: TRBV15
abundance: -
CDR3nt: TGTGCCACCAGCAGGGGGGACACCGATAGCAATCAGCCCCAGCATTTT
CDR3aa: CATSRGDTDSNQPQHF

d_gene: -
j_gene: TRBJ2-2
v_gene: TRBV6-6
abundance: -
CDR3nt: TGTGCCAGCAGACAGGGAGGAGACACCGGGGAGCTGTTTTTT
CDR3aa: CASRQGGDTGELFF

d_gene: -
j_gene: TRBJ2-1
v_gene: TRBV7-2
abundance: -
CDR3nt: TGTGCCAGCAGCTTAGCCACTAGAGTGTCTGAGCAGTTCTTC
CDR3aa: CASSLATRVSEQFF

d_gene: -
j_gene: TRBJ2-7
v_gene: TRBV6-1
abundance: -
CDR3nt: TGTGCCAGCTGGCAGGGGATTTGGGGAGAGCAGTACTTC
CDR3aa: CASWQGIWGEQYF

d_gene: -
j_gene: TRBJ1-2
v_gene: TRBV9
abundance: -
CDR3nt: TGTGCCAGCAGCGGGGGGCCCCAGGGCGCCTATGGCTACACCTTC
CDR3aa: CASSGGPQGAYGYTF

d_gene: -
j_gene: TRBJ1-5
v_gene: TRBV9
abundance: -
CDR3nt: TGTGCCAGCAGCGTAGTCCCCGACAGGCCGAAGTATTATAGCAATCAGCCCCAGCATTTT
CDR3aa: CASSVVPDRPKYYSNQPQHF

d_gene: -
j_gene: TRBJ2-6
v_gene: TRBV27
abundance: -
CDR3nt: TGTGCCAGCAGTTTGTTCTCTGGGGCCAACGTCCTGACTTTC
CDR3aa: CASSLFSGANVLTF

d_gene: -
j_gene: TRBJ2-1
v_gene: TRBV11-2
abundance: once
CDR3nt: TGTGCCAGCAGCTTCCGGGCGGATATCGGGGATGAGCAGTTCTTC
CDR3aa: CASSFRADIGDEQFF

d_gene: -
j_gene: TRBJ2-5
v_gene: TRBV27
abundance: -
CDR3nt: TGTGCCAGCAGGGGACGAGGCGGGGAGACCCAGTACTTC
CDR3aa: CASRGRGGETQYF

d_gene: -
j_gene: TRBJ2-6
v_gene: TRBV11-2
abundance: -
CDR3nt: TGTGCCAGCAGCGATCCCAAGGGTCCCCCAGGCTCTGGGGCCAACGTCCTGACTTTC
CDR3aa: CASSDPKGPPGSGANVLTF

d_gene: -
j_gene: TRBJ2-7
v_gene: TRBV18
abundance: -
CDR3nt: TGTGCCAGCTCACAACAGGGTCGGACCTACGAGCAGTACTTC
CDR3aa: CASSQQGRTYEQYF

d_gene: TRBD1
j_gene: TRBJ2-7
v_gene: TRBV6-1
abundance: -
CDR3nt: TGTGCCACTAAGACAGGGGGCTCCTACGAGCAGTACTTC
CDR3aa: CATKTGGSYEQYF

d_gene: -
j_gene: TRBJ2-1
v_gene: TRBV9
abundance: few
CDR3nt: TGTGCCAGCAGTGGGACCAGTTACAATGAGCAGTTCTTC
CDR3aa: CASSGTSYNEQFF

d_gene: TRBD2
j_gene: TRBJ2-7
v_gene: TRBV10-2
abundance: -
CDR3nt: TGCGCCAGCAGGGGACTAGCGGGTCCAATCTTCGAGCAGTACTTC
CDR3aa: CASRGLAGPIFEQYF

d_gene: TRBD2
j_gene: TRBJ2-1
v_gene: TRBV7-3
abundance: -
CDR3nt: TGTGCCAGCAGCTTACTAGCGGGAGGGGCGGGTGAGCAGTTCTTC
CDR3aa: CASSLLAGGAGEQFF

d_gene: TRBD2
j_gene: TRBJ2-1
v_gene: TRBV7-3
abundance: -
CDR3nt: TGTGCCAGCAGCTTATTAGTAAGGGACTATGCGGGAGTCAATGAGCAGTTCTTC
CDR3aa: CASSLLVRDYAGVNEQFF

d_gene: TRBD2
j_gene: TRBJ2-1
v_gene: TRBV27
abundance: -
CDR3nt: TGTGCCAGCGGATCTCTAGCGGGACTCTACAATGAGCAGTTCTTC
CDR3aa: CASGSLAGLYNEQFF

d_gene: -
j_gene: TRBJ2-2
v_gene: TRBV27
abundance: many
CDR3nt: TGTGCCAGCAGTTTTTCGTACTCCACCGGGGAGCTGTTTTTT
CDR3aa: CASSFSYSTGELFF

d_gene: -
j_gene: TRBJ2-7
v_gene: TRBV30
abundance: -
CDR3nt: TGTGCCTGGAGTGTACTGGAAGAGCAGTACTTC
CDR3aa: CAWSVLEEQYF